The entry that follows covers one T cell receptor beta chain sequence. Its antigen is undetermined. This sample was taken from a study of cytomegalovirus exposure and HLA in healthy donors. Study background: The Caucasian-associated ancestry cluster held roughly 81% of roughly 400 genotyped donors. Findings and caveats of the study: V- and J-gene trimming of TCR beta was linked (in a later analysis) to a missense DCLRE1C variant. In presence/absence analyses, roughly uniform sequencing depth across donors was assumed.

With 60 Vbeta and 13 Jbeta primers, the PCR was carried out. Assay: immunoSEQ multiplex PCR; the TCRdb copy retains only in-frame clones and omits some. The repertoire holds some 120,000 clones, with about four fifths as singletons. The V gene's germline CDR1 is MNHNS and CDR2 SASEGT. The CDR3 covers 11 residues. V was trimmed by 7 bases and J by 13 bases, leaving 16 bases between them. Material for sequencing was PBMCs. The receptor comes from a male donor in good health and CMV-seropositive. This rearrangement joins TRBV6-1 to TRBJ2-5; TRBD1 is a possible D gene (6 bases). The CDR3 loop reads CASMKTGLRYF. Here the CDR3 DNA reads TGTGCCAGCATGAAGACAGGACTGCGGTACTTC.